This T cell receptor beta chain is from a study of T-cell reconstitution after alpha-beta-depleted transplantation in children. This clonotype was recorded at least ten times. Its specificity is not known. Points from the study as a whole: Fresh T-cell production supplied most of the T-cell counts and diversity seen one year after transplant. Expanded graft clones numbering several hundred reportedly gave rise to alpha-beta T cells about two months after transplant.

This sample's TCRbeta library carried unique molecular identifier barcodes. TCRdb passed the PCR reads through MiXCR, listing each CDR3 protein once. The sample carries about 420,000 distinct CDR3 sequences, about a sixth recorded once. The V end lost 2 bases, the J end lost 2 bases, and 12 bases lay between the germline ends. The CDR3 totals 15 residues. The sample in question was PBMCs, mostly from graft donor cells, obtained 360 days after TCRalphabeta/CD19-depleted stem cell transplant. The rearrangement joins TRBV12-3 or TRBV12-4 to TRBJ2-5, with D perhaps TRBD2 (6 bases). The receptor was isolated from a boy younger than two who had a stem cell transplant for Wiskott-Aldrich syndrome, so the T cells may come from the graft donor. The CDR3 sequence: CASSLMGGGQETQYF. CDR3 in DNA: TGTGCCAGCAGTTTAATGGGAGGAGGGCAAGAGACCCAGTACTTC.